The clone carrying this T cell receptor beta chain was observed a few times. Its target is not known. It was by quantitative 5'-RACE with molecular barcodes that TCR beta libraries were made. Each CDR3 protein is one row after TCRdb ran MiXCR on the 5' RACE reads. This table has around 220,000 distinct CDR3 sequences, about 18% appearing once. This record comes from a study of CD8 T cells in ankylosing spondylitis. Overall study results and limits: Disease-linked clones were CD8+ and relatively rare in peripheral blood. The clones that were linked to disease were reported to be significantly enriched in matched synovial fluid samples from ankylosing spondylitis patients. There were earlier reports of some motif variants in reactive arthritis synovial fluid and blood. There was a TCR beta motif, made of several highly homologous variants, that appeared characteristic of ankylosing spondylitis blood.

Germline assignment: CDR1 SNHLY and CDR2 FYNNEI. This CDR3 has 13 amino acids. Trimming cost V 10 bases and J 0 bases, with 12 bases left between them. The sequence derives from a male donor with ankylosing spondylitis. The chain employs TRBV2 and TRBJ2-5, with D unclear. The specimen sequenced was blood, either unsorted or a sorted T cell fraction (not recorded which). CDR3 sequence reads: CATKGLNQETQYF. CDR3 nucleotide sequence: TGTGCCACCAAGGGCCTGAACCAAGAGACCCAGTACTTC.